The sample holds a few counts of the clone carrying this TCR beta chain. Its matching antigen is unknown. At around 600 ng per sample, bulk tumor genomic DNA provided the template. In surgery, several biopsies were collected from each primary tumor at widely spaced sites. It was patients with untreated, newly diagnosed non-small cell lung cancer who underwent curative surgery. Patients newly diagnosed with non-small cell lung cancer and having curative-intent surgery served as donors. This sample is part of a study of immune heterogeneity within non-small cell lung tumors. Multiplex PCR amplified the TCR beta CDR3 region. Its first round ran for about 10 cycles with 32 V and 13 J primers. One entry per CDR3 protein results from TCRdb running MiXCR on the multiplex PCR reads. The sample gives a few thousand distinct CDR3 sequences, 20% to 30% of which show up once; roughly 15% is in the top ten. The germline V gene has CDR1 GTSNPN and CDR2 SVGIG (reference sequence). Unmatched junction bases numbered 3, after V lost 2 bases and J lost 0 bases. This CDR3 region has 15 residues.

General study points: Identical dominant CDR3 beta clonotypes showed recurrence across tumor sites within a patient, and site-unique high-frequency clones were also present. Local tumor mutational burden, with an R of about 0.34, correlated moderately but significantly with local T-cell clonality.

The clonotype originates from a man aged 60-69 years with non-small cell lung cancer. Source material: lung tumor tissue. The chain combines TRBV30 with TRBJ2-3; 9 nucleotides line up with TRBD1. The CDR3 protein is CAWSTGTGSTDTQYF. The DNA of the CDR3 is TGTGCCTGGAGTACAGGGACAGGGAGCACAGATACGCAGTATTTT. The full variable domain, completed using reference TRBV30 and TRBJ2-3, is SQTIHQWPATLVQPVGSPLSLECTVEGTSNPNLYWYRQAAGRGLQLLFYSVGIGQISSEVPQNLSASRPQDRQFILSSKKLLLSDSGFYLCAWSTGTGSTDTQYFGPGTRLTVL.